This record covers a single T cell receptor (beta chain). Its specificity is not known. This entry comes from a study of cytomegalovirus exposure and HLA in healthy donors. Researchers ran the PCR with 60 Vbeta and 13 Jbeta primers. Data came from immunoSEQ multiplex PCR; TCRdb stores just in-frame clones and leaves some out. The sample consists of around 150,000 clones, approximately 79% of them appearing once. General study results and limits: Per a prior analysis, the majority of TCR beta V segments were productive roughly 90% or roughly 30% of the time. A highly shared variant cluster was judged a likely technical artifact. Researchers catalogued roughly 170 TCR beta chains as cytomegalovirus-associated.

The sequence derives from a man aged 45 to 65 in good health and CMV-seropositive. The sequenced sample was PBMCs.

CDR3 in amino acids: CAWSPGQGEAFF. For the CDR3, the DNA is TGTGCCTGGAGTCCCGGACAGGGAGAAGCTTTCTTT. This chain joins TRBV30 and TRBJ1-1, with TRBD1 matching over 8 bases. J was trimmed by 8 bases and V by 2 bases; bases with no gene match: 4. This CDR3 contains 12 residues. CDR1 GTSNPN and CDR2 SVGIG come from the germline V gene (reference sequence).